These 27 T cell receptor beta chains came from one sample sequenced in a study of T-cell reconstitution after alpha-beta-depleted transplantation in children. The TCRbeta library was prepared with unique molecular identifiers. TCRdb re-called the PCR reads through MiXCR, storing one row per CDR3 protein. This table has about 230,000 distinct CDR3 sequences, about 9.6% appearing once. The sample in question was PBMCs from the stem cell graft donor, obtained from the stem cell graft. These receptors all stem from a human donor who donated a stem cell graft to a child with SCID.

This clonotype turned up a few times. V gene TRBV9 combines with J gene TRBJ2-4; TRBD2 is a possible D gene (5 bases). The V end was cut by 0 bases, the J end by 2 bases, with 9 bases between. Germline V gives CDR1 SGDLS, CDR2 YYNGEE. The CDR3 runs to 15 residues. The CDR3 reads CASSVGQRTKNIQYF. CDR3 nucleotides: TGTGCCAGCAGCGTAGGTCAGCGGACCAAAAACATTCAGTACTTC.

This clonotype was seen ten or more times. V and J are TRBV7-9 and TRBJ1-3; no firm D call. Germline V gene data show CDR1 as SEHNR and CDR2 as FQNEAQ (reference sequence). The V gene lost 4 bases and the J gene lost 0 bases, with 10 bases spanning the gap. CDR3 length: 15 residues. CDR3 amino acids: CASSSTGLSGNTIYF. The CDR3 bases are TGTGCCAGCAGCTCGACCGGACTCTCTGGAAACACCATATATTTT.

This clonotype was counted at least ten times. Written as DNA, the CDR3 is TGTGCCAGCAGATCTCGGGGGACGTTCGGAGGCTACACCTTC. Its translation is CASRSRGTFGGYTF. This chain joins TRBV6-5 and TRBJ1-2; the D gene is possibly TRBD1 (5 bases). Trimming cost V 6 bases and J 8 bases, with 19 bases left between them. This CDR3 contains 14 residues. In germline, CDR1 is MNHEY, CDR2 SVGAGI.

This clonotype appeared many times. V and J are TRBV5-1 and TRBJ2-1, with D perhaps being TRBD1 or TRBD2 (5 bases each). Germline V CDR1 and CDR2: SGHRS, YFSETQ. CDR3 size: 15 residues. The germline V and J ends were trimmed by 4 bases and 5 bases, with 16 bases remaining between them. The CDR3 loop reads CASSRDRASNNEQFF. CDR3 sequence (DNA): TGCGCCAGCAGCCGGGACCGAGCCTCGAACAATGAGCAGTTCTTC.

In its sample, this clonotype was seen many times. This chain joins TRBV5-1 and TRBJ2-1, with a weak D call TRBD2 (7 bases). Looked up from germline, CDR1 is SGHRS and CDR2 is YFSETQ. This CDR3 comprises 15 residues. V lost 2 bases, J lost 4 bases, and 13 bases lay in between. CDR3 amino acids: CASSLWGGQYNEQFF. The CDR3 bases are TGCGCCAGCAGCTTATGGGGGGGCCAATACAATGAGCAGTTCTTC.

This rearrangement joins TRBV5-1 to TRBJ2-7, with TRBD1 matching over 8 bases. Germline V gives CDR1 SGHRS, CDR2 YFSETQ. V shed 3 bases, J shed 4 bases, and the junction held 6 bases outside the gene matches. The CDR3 sequence is 14 residues long. CDR3 nucleotides: TGCGCCAGCAGCTCGGACAGGGTAAAGTACGAGCAGTACTTC. Its protein is CASSSDRVKYEQYF.

This clonotype was recorded many times. The chain couples TRBV15 to TRBJ1-2; D gene uncertain. The CDR3 loop spans 15 amino acids. Germline CDR1 LNHNV, CDR2 YYDKDF (reference sequence). With 0 bases removed from V and 8 bases from J, the gap between germline ends came to 16 bases. This chain's CDR3 is CATSRDRMTVGGYTF. The CDR3 nucleotides read TGTGCCACCAGCAGAGATCGAATGACCGTGGGGGGCTACACCTTC. Full variable domain (remainder filled in from reference TRBV15 and TRBJ1-2): DAMVIQNPRYQVTQFGKPVTLSCSQTLNHNVMYWYQQKSSQAPKLLFHYYDKDFNNEADTPDNFQSRRPNTSFCFLDIRSPGLGDTAMYLCATSRDRMTVGGYTFGSGTRLTVV.

This clonotype was observed at least ten times. The chain combines TRBV3-1 with TRBJ1-2; D is uncertain. Germline V gene data show CDR1 as LGHDT and CDR2 as YNNKEL (reference sequence). Trimming pared 4 bases from V and 7 bases from J, leaving 28 bases between. The CDR3 runs to 18 residues. In nucleotides, the CDR3 is TGTGCCAGCAGCCCATCAGACATCCGACTGCGTCCCACCCGTGGCTACACCTTC. Protein sequence: CASSPSDIRLRPTRGYTF.

This chain links TRBV15 with TRBJ2-5, with D possibly matching TRBD2 (6 bases). Germline V gene data show CDR1 as LNHNV and CDR2 as YYDKDF (reference sequence). Between the trimmed V and J ends, which lost 0 bases and 4 bases, there was a span of 15 bases. This CDR3 region has 16 residues. CDR3 sequence (DNA): TGTGCCACCAGCAGAGATCTGCAGGGAGGTGGAGAGACCCAGTACTTC. It translates to CATSRDLQGGGETQYF.

This clonotype was seen ten or more times. This sequence joins TRBV4-1 and TRBJ2-7, with D maybe TRBD2 (5 bases). Looked up from germline, CDR1 is MGHRA and CDR2 is YSYEKL. The CDR3 loop spans 14 amino acids. Trimming stripped 1 base from V and 7 bases from J, with 14 bases between. The chain's CDR3 is CASSQAEGVREQYF. In DNA form, the CDR3 reads TGCGCCAGCAGCCAAGCAGAGGGTGTCAGGGAGCAGTACTTC.

The table lists this clonotype with many counts. The chain employs TRBV7-9 and TRBJ2-5; D possibly matches TRBD1 or TRBD2 (6 bases each). CDR1 and CDR2 (germline): SEHNR, FQNEAQ (reference sequence). Trimming left V 0 bases short and J 5 bases short, with 13 bases between. CDR3 size: 15 residues. CDR3 in DNA: TGTGCCAGCAGCTTAGCGGGGGGCCGTCCGGAGACCCAGTACTTC. Its protein is CASSLAGGRPETQYF.

This clonotype was found a few times. The gene calls are TRBV7-2 and TRBJ2-7, with TRBD2 as a possible D gene (5 bases). The ends were cut back, 4 bases at V and 6 bases at J, with 16 bases in the middle. This CDR3 region has 14 residues. CDR1 is SGHTA, CDR2 FQGNSA, per germline. CDR3 coding DNA: TGTGCCAGCAGCTCCGCACGGAGGCGTACCGAGCAGTACTTC. Protein sequence: CASSSARRRTEQYF.

This clonotype was seen at least ten times. The chain couples TRBV24-1 to TRBJ2-1; 9 bases agree with TRBD2. V shed 4 bases and J 0 bases; nucleotides not matched to a gene: 3. The germline CDR1 and CDR2 sequences are KGHDR and SFDVKD. The CDR3 length is 16 residues. The CDR3 reads CATSERGGSSYNEQFF. DNA of the CDR3: TGTGCCACCAGTGAGCGGGGGGGTAGCTCCTACAATGAGCAGTTCTTC.

This chain joins TRBV5-1 and TRBJ2-7; D unresolved. The V gene lost 2 bases and the J gene lost 6 bases, with 6 bases spanning the gap. The CDR3 is 11 amino acids. Germline lookup yields CDR1 SGHRS and CDR2 YFSETQ. CDR3 in DNA: TGCGCCAGCAGCTTAAAGGGCGAGCAGTACTTC. This sequence encodes CASSLKGEQYF.

This clonotype was recorded many times. V and J are TRBV15 and TRBJ1-3; the D gene is possibly TRBD1 (6 bases). The ends were cut back, 0 bases at V and 8 bases at J, with 23 bases in the middle. This CDR3 is built from 18 residues. Germline lookup yields CDR1 LNHNV and CDR2 YYDKDF (reference sequence). CDR3 in DNA: TGTGCCACCAGCAGAGATCCACCCGGGGGGCGGATCAAGGACACCATATATTTT. It translates to CATSRDPPGGRIKDTIYF.

This clonotype appeared many times. The chain uses TRBV9 and TRBJ1-1, with unresolved D. V was clipped by 0 bases and J by 3 bases, with 9 bases between them. Germline CDR1 and CDR2: SGDLS and YYNGEE. This CDR3 is built from 14 residues. The CDR3 loop is CASSVGLGDTEAFF. The DNA for the CDR3 is TGTGCCAGCAGCGTAGGGCTGGGCGACACTGAAGCTTTCTTT.

The sample holds many counts of this clonotype. The chain links TRBV7-2 to TRBJ2-1, with D possibly being TRBD2 (7 bases). CDR3 length: 16 residues. The germline gives CDR1 SGHTA, CDR2 FQGNSA. Between the trimmed V and J ends, which lost 6 bases and 0 bases, there was a span of 15 bases. This CDR3 is CASRPRGRSSYNEQFF. The CDR3 DNA follows: TGTGCCAGCAGGCCGCGGGGGCGCAGCTCCTACAATGAGCAGTTCTTC.

Many counts were recorded for this clonotype. The rearrangement uses TRBV7-2 and TRBJ2-2, with D perhaps assigned TRBD1 or TRBD2 (6 bases each). CDR1 is SGHTA and CDR2 is FQGNSA in the germline V gene. The CDR3 has 15 amino acids. V was clipped by 6 bases and J by 0 bases, with 11 bases between them. This chain's CDR3 is CASRGGFANTGELFF. The DNA for the CDR3 is TGTGCCAGCAGAGGGGGGTTCGCGAACACCGGGGAGCTGTTTTTT.

This clonotype was observed at least ten times. This sequence joins TRBV6-1 and TRBJ2-2; D gene ambiguous. V was clipped by 6 bases and J by 4 bases, with 12 bases between them. Germline V gives CDR1 MNHNS, CDR2 SASEGT. This CDR3 spans 14 amino acids. For the CDR3, the DNA is TGTGCCAGCAGGGCGACGAGAGCCACCGGGGAGCTGTTTTTT. Protein: CASRATRATGELFF.

This clonotype appeared many times. The chain is built from TRBV2 and TRBJ1-2; D perhaps matches TRBD1 (6 bases). Germline CDR1 SNHLY, CDR2 FYNNEI. Trimming pared 11 bases from V and 1 base from J, leaving 23 bases between. The CDR3 is 16 residues long. In nucleotides, the CDR3 is TGTGCCGCAGCCTACTCCCACGGACAGTTTAACTATGGCTACACCTTC. Amino acids: CAAAYSHGQFNYGYTF. The variable domain in full, completed from reference TRBV2 and TRBJ1-2, reads EPEVTQTPSHQVTQMGQEVILRCVPISNHLYFYWYRQILGQKVEFLVSFYNNEISEKSEIFDDQFSVERPDGSNFTLKIRSTKLEDSAMYFCAAAYSHGQFNYGYTFGSGTRLTVV.

This clonotype has ten or more counts. V is TRBV7-8 and J is TRBJ1-3; possible D gene TRBD1, 5 bases. The CDR3 is made up of 17 amino acids. Germline V lookup: CDR1 SGHVS, CDR2 FQNEAQ. V dropped 3 bases and J dropped 0 bases, with 15 bases sitting between them. The CDR3 loop is CASSFDSPSHSGNTIYF. The CDR3 DNA reads TGTGCCAGCAGCTTCGACAGTCCTTCACACTCTGGAAACACCATATATTTT.

To note about this clonotype: A much larger clone sits a single nucleotide away, making a read error possible. V and J are TRBV7-2 and TRBJ1-6, with D perhaps matching TRBD1 (5 bases). The CDR3 runs to 14 residues. Germline V gene lookup returns CDR1 SGHTA and CDR2 FQGNSA. The CDR3 DNA reads as TGTGCCAGCAGCAGGGACGCCTATAATTCACCCCTCCCCTTT. Its protein product is CASSRDAYNSPLPF.

This clonotype has ten or more counts. The V call is TRBV20-1, the J call TRBJ1-1; D unresolved. V was cut by 6 bases and J by 5 bases, with 13 bases left in between. Germline V gene sequence: CDR1 DFQATT, CDR2 SNEGSKA (reference sequence). This CDR3 is built from 12 residues. The CDR3 loop reads CSATPGETEAFF. CDR3 coding DNA: TGCAGTGCAACCCCCGGGGAAACTGAAGCTTTCTTT.

Note on this clonotype: A much larger clone sits a single nucleotide away, making a read error possible. The chain uses TRBV2 and TRBJ2-2, with TRBD1 matching 8 bases. Germline V gives CDR1 SNHLY, CDR2 FYNNEI. The CDR3 is 13 amino acids. The CDR3 sequence: CPSRWTGTGVLFF. The CDR3 coding sequence is TGTCCCAGCAGATGGACAGGGACCGGGGTTCTGTTTTTT.

This clonotype was counted at least ten times. V is TRBV20-1 and J is TRBJ1-5; no firm D call. This CDR3 has 13 amino acids. Trimming removed 7 bases at V and 5 bases at J, with 15 bases between. Germline lookup yields CDR1 DFQATT and CDR2 SNEGSKA (reference sequence). As DNA, the CDR3 is TGCAGTGTTAAGACCAGGTGGGATCAGCCCCAGCATTTT. Its translation: CSVKTRWDQPQHF.

This clonotype was observed many times. V and J are TRBV29-1 and TRBJ1-2; no definite D call. The length of the CDR3 is 13 residues. V lost 4 bases to trimming and J lost 6 bases, with 15 bases between them. CDR1 SQVTM and CDR2 ANQGSEA come from the germline V gene. The CDR3 nucleotides are TGCAGCGTTGCGGATGGAGGGTCCCATGGCTACACCTTC. Amino acid sequence: CSVADGGSHGYTF.

In this sample, this clonotype turned up many times. The chain is built from TRBV7-3 and TRBJ2-6; D gene uncertain. V lost 3 bases to trimming and J lost 3 bases, with 9 bases between them. Germline CDR1 reads SGHTA; CDR2 reads FQGTGA. The CDR3 is made up of 15 amino acids. The CDR3 is CASSFATFGANVLTF. CDR3 sequence (DNA): TGTGCCAGCAGCTTCGCGACATTTGGGGCCAACGTCCTGACTTTC.